These 15 T cell receptor beta chains were sequenced from one sample in a study of OX40 agonist ivuxolimab in advanced cancers. The assay was immunoSEQ multiplex PCR, and TCRdb's table has in-frame clones only and misses some. Of about 82,000 clones listed, approximately 90% are singletons. The specimen was CD4+ or CD8+ T cells sorted from blood, collected in a trial of the OX40 agonist ivuxolimab. The receptors stem from an adult with an advanced solid tumor such as melanoma, head and neck, liver or kidney cancer.

The gene calls are TRBV4-2 and TRBJ1-2; D ambiguous. The CDR3 totals 11 residues. V shed 1 base and J shed 8 bases, with 5 bases lying between them. Per germline, CDR1 LGHNA and CDR2 YNFKEQ. CDR3 amino acids: CASSQGLGYTF. The CDR3 nucleotides read TGTGCCAGCAGCCAAGGCCTAGGCTACACCTTC.

The chain combines TRBV11-3 with TRBJ2-1, with 10 nucleotides matching TRBD1. V trimming: 5 bases; J trimming: 5 bases; junction bases outside the gene matches: 6. CDR3 size: 15 residues. From germline, CDR1 is SGHNT and CDR2 YENEEA. The CDR3 DNA reads TGTGCCAGCAGCAAGCGACAGGGGGCGCACAATGAGCAGTTCTTC. Its translation: CASSKRQGAHNEQFF.

This clone was seen a handful of times. The chain links TRBV10-3 to TRBJ1-4; perhaps TRBD1 as D (6 bases). The CDR3 loop spans 14 amino acids. V lost 10 bases to trimming and J lost 2 bases, with 14 bases between them. Looked up from germline, CDR1 is ENHRY and CDR2 is SYGVKD. CDR3: CATGRQGTNEKLFF. CDR3 sequence (DNA): TGTGCCACCGGAAGGCAGGGGACTAATGAAAAACTGTTTTTT.

The CDR3 DNA reads as TGCAGCGTTGTAGAGGTTGTAGACGCAGATACGCAGTATTTT. It yields the protein CSVVEVVDADTQYF. This chain links TRBV29-1 with TRBJ2-3; D call uncertain. The ends were cut back, 4 bases at V and 4 bases at J, with 15 bases in the middle. This CDR3 contains 14 residues. The germline CDR1 and CDR2 sequences are SQVTM and ANQGSEA.

J is TRBJ1-5 and V is TRBV10-2; possibly TRBD1 for D (6 bases). There are 13 residues in the CDR3. The germline V gene has CDR1 WSHSY and CDR2 SAAADI. Trimming stripped 8 bases from V and 6 bases from J, with 14 bases between. The CDR3 region has the DNA TGCGCCAGCGGACAGCTTGGGGGTCAGCCCCAGCATTTT. Protein product: CASGQLGGQPQHF.

This clone is a singleton in its sample. Here the CDR3 DNA reads TGTGCCAGCAGTTTCGACTGGCGGGACTCCTACGAGCAGTACTTC. Translated: CASSFDWRDSYEQYF. This rearrangement joins TRBV28 to TRBJ2-7; TRBD2 might be the D (6 bases). CDR1 and CDR2 from the germline V gene are MDHEN and SYDVKM. The V gene lost 3 bases and the J gene lost 0 bases, with 12 bases spanning the gap. This CDR3 comprises 15 residues.

With regard to this clone: Other DNA sequences within the sample encode an identical CDR3. This chain joins TRBV28 and TRBJ1-4; TRBD1 is a possible D gene (5 bases). Germline V CDR1 and CDR2: MDHEN, SYDVKM. The CDR3 extends over 15 amino acids. The V end lost 6 bases, the J end lost 7 bases, and 18 bases lay between the germline ends. As DNA, the CDR3 is TGTGCCAGCAGCTCCCCCGGGACGGCAGGTGAAAAACTGTTTTTT. It encodes CASSSPGTAGEKLFF.

The V gene is TRBV29-1, the J gene TRBJ1-1; 8 bases line up with TRBD1. Germline V gives CDR1 SQVTM, CDR2 ANQGSEA. The CDR3 covers 12 residues. V trimming: 5 bases; J trimming: 2 bases; junction bases outside the gene matches: 1. The CDR3 region has the DNA TGCAGCGTTACAGGGGGTAACACTGAAGCTTTCTTT. It yields the protein CSVTGGNTEAFF.

The J gene is TRBJ2-1, the V gene TRBV5-8, with 7 bases that match TRBD1. The germline V gene encodes CDR1 SGHTS and CDR2 YDEGEE. This CDR3 is 15 amino acids long. Germline trimming cut 3 bases from V and 2 bases from J; bases unmatched to any gene: 5. The CDR3 spells CASSSHGTAYNEQFF. The CDR3 DNA reads as TGTGCCAGCAGCTCGCATGGGACAGCCTACAATGAGCAGTTCTTC.

J is TRBJ1-1 and V is TRBV7-2; D uncertain. The V end lost 1 base, the J end lost 1 base, and 4 bases lay between the germline ends. Germline lookup yields CDR1 SGHTA and CDR2 FQGNSA. This CDR3 spans 13 amino acids. The CDR3 coding sequence is TGTGCCAGCAGCTTAGAACAGAACACTGAAGCTTTCTTT. Translation gives CASSLEQNTEAFF.

The chain joins TRBV7-9 to TRBJ2-3; D is ambiguous. Germline loops: CDR1 SEHNR, CDR2 FQNEAQ (reference sequence). V lost 7 bases and J 1 base, leaving 9 bases between the germline ends. The CDR3 consists of 13 residues. The CDR3 is CASKWEGTDTQYF. The CDR3 DNA reads TGTGCCAGCAAGTGGGAAGGCACAGATACGCAGTATTTT.

This chain connects TRBV6-4 to TRBJ1-1; a possible D gene is TRBD1 (5 bases). The CDR3 extends over 13 amino acids. Germline CDR1 and CDR2: MRHNA and SNTAGT. The germline V and J ends were trimmed by 6 bases and 5 bases, with 13 bases remaining between them. The CDR3 coding sequence is TGTGCCAGCAGCTTCAGGGAGGGGACTGAAGCTTTCTTT. As protein: CASSFREGTEAFF.

This chain links TRBV19 with TRBJ2-7, with D possibly TRBD2 on 5 matching bases. Per germline, CDR1 LNHDA and CDR2 SQIVND (reference sequence). The CDR3 covers 15 residues. V lost 3 bases and J lost 0, with 12 bases in between. This chain's CDR3 is CASSMGSGSSYEQYF. CDR3 in DNA: TGTGCCAGTAGTATGGGAAGCGGATCCTCCTACGAGCAGTACTTC.

The J gene is TRBJ1-4, the V gene TRBV10-3; no clear D. Germline V CDR1 and CDR2: ENHRY, SYGVKD. CDR3 length: 15 amino acids. V gave up 1 base and J gave up 5 bases, with 11 bases separating them. The CDR3 spells CAISELGVMNEKLFF. The CDR3 DNA reads TGTGCCATCAGTGAGTTAGGAGTGATGAATGAAAAACTGTTTTTT.

V usage is TRBV27 and J usage is TRBJ2-7, with D hard to call. Germline loops: CDR1 MNHEY, CDR2 SMNVEV (reference sequence). CDR3 length: 14 residues. The germline V and J ends were trimmed by 3 bases and 6 bases, with 15 bases remaining between them. Here the CDR3 reads CASSFDSKGREQYF. The CDR3 DNA reads as TGTGCCAGCAGTTTCGATTCAAAGGGTCGCGAGCAGTACTTC.